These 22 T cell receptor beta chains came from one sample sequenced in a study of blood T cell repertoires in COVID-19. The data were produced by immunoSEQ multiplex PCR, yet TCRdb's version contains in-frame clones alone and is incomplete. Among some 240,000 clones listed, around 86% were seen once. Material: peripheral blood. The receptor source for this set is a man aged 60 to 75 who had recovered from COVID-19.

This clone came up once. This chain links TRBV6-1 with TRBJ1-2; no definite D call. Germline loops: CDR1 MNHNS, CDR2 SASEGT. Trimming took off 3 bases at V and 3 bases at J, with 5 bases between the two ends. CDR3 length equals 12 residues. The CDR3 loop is CASSDRYYGYTF. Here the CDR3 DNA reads TGTGCCAGCAGTGATAGATACTATGGCTACACCTTC.

The CDR3, as DNA: TGTGCCAGCAGCGTAGCTCAAGCGGGGGGCCAAGAGACCCAGTACTTC. The encoded protein is CASSVAQAGGQETQYF. V is TRBV9 and J is TRBJ2-5; 9 bases are a match to TRBD2. Unmatched junction bases numbered 4, after V lost 0 bases and J lost 1 base. From germline, CDR1 is SGDLS and CDR2 YYNGEE. CDR3 size: 16 residues.

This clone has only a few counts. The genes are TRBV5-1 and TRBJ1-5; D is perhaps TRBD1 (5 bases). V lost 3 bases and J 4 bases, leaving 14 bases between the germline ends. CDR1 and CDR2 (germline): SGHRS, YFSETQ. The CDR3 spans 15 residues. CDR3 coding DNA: TGCGCCAGCAGCTCCGGCGGGGGTATGAATCAGCCCCAGCATTTT. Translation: CASSSGGGMNQPQHF.

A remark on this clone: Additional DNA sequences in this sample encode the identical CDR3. The CDR3, as DNA: TGTGCCAGCAGTTTGAGCTATGGCTACACCTTC. Protein sequence: CASSLSYGYTF. The chain links TRBV12-3 or TRBV12-4 to TRBJ1-2, with no clear D. Trimming shortened V by 3 bases and J by 4 bases, and 3 bases separated the two germline ends. The CDR3 runs to 11 residues.

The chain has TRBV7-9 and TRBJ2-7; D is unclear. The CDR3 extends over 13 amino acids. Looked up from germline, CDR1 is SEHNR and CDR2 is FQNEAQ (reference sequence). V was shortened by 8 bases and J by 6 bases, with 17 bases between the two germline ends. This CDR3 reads CASRQNQEVEQYF. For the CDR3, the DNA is TGTGCCAGCCGCCAAAACCAGGAAGTCGAGCAGTACTTC. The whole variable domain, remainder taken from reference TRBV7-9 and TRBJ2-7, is DTGVSQNPRHKITKRGQNVTFRCDPISEHNRLYWYRQTLGQGPEFLTYFQNEAQLEKSRLLSDRFSAERPKGSFSTLEIQRTEQGDSAMYLCASRQNQEVEQYFGPGTRLTVT.

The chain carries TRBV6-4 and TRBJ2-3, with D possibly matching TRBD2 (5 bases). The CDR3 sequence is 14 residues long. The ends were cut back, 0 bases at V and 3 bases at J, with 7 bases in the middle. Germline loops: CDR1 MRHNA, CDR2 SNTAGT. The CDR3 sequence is CASSDSGETDTQYF. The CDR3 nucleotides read TGTGCCAGCAGTGACTCCGGGGAAACAGATACGCAGTATTTT.

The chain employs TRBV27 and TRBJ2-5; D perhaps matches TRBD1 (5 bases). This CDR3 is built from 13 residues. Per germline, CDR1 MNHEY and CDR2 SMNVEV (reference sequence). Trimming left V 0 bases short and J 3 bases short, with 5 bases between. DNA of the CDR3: TGTGCCAGCAGTTTATCAGGGGAAGAGACCCAGTACTTC. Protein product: CASSLSGEETQYF.

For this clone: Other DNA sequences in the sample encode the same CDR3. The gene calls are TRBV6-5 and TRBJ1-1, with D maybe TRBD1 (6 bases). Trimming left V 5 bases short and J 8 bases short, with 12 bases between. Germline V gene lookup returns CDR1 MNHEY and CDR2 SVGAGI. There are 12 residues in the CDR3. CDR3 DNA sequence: TGTGCCAGCAGTAACAGGGTCGCCGAAGCTTTCTTT. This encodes CASSNRVAEAFF.

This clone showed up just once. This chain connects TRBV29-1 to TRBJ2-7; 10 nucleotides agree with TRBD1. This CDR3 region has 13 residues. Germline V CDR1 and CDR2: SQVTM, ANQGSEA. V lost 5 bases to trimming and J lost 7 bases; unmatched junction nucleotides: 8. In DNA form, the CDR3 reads TGCAGCGTTCGGGGACAGGGGAATGGAGAGCAGTACTTC. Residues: CSVRGQGNGEQYF.

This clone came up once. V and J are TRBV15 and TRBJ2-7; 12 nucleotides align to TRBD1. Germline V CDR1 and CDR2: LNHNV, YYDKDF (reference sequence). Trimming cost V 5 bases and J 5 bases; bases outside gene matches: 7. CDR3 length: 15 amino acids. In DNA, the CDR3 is TGTGCCACCAGCGGCCGGGACAGGGGGCCCCACGAGCAGTACTTC. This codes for CATSGRDRGPHEQYF.

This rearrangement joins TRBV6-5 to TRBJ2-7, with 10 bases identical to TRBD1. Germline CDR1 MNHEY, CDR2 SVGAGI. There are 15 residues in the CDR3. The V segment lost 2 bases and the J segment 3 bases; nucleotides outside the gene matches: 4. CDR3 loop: CASSYKGTGVYEQYF. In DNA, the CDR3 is TGTGCCAGCAGTTACAAGGGGACAGGGGTCTACGAGCAGTACTTC.

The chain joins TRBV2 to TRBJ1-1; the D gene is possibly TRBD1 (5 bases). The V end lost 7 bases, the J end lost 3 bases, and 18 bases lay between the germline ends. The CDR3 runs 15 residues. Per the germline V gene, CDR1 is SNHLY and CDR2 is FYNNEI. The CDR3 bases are TGTGCCAGCACCTTGGGCAGGGTGGGTGACACTGAAGCTTTCTTT. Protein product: CASTLGRVGDTEAFF.

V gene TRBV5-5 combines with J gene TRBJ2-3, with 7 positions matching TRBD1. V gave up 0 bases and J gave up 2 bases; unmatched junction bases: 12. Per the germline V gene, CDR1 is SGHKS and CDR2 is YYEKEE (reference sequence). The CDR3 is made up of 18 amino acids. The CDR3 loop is CASSLDVPGQLYTDTQYF. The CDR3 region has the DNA TGTGCCAGCAGCTTGGATGTACCGGGACAGCTTTACACAGATACGCAGTATTTT.

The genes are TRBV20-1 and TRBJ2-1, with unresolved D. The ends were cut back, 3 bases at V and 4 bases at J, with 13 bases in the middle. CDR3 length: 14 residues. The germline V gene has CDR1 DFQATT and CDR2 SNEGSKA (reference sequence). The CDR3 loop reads CSASQRRLYNEQFF. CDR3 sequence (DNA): TGCAGTGCTAGTCAGCGCCGGCTTTACAATGAGCAGTTCTTC.

CDR3 residues: CASSLLGRANSPLHF. The CDR3 DNA is TGTGCCAGCAGCTTATTGGGCAGGGCTAATTCACCCCTCCACTTT. J is TRBJ1-6 and V is TRBV7-3, with a weak D call TRBD1 (5 bases). From germline, CDR1 is SGHTA and CDR2 FQGTGA. Between the trimmed V and J ends, which lost 2 bases and 6 bases, there was a span of 11 bases. CDR3 length: 15 residues. The full variable domain, its missing parts supplied by reference TRBV7-3 and TRBJ1-6, is GAGVSQTPSNKVTEKGKYVELRCDPISGHTALYWYRQSLGQGPEFLIYFQGTGAADDSGLPNDRFFAVRPEGSVSTLKIQRTERGDSAVYLCASSLLGRANSPLHFGNGTRLTVT.

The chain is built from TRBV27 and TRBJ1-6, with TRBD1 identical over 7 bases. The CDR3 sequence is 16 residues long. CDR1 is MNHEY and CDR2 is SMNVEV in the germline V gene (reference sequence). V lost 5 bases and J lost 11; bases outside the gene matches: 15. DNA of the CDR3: TGTGCCAGCAGTCTAAGAATCGGGACAGAGAAAACACCCCTCCACTTT. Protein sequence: CASSLRIGTEKTPLHF.

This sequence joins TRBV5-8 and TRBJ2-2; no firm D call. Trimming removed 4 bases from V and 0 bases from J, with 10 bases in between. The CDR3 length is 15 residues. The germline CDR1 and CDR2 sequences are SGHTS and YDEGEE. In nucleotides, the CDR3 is TGTGCCAGCAGCCTTCAGCTAGCGAACACCGGGGAGCTGTTTTTT. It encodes CASSLQLANTGELFF.

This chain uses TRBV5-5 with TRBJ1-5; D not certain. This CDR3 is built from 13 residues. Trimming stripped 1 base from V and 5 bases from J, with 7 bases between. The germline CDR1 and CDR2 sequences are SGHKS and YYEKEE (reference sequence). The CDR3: CASSLYGDQPQHF. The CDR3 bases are TGTGCCAGCAGCTTGTACGGAGATCAGCCCCAGCATTTT. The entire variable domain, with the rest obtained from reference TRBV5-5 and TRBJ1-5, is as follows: DAGVTQSPTHLIKTRGQQVTLRCSPISGHKSVSWYQQVLGQGPQFIFQYYEKEERGRGNFPDRFSARQFPNYSSELNVNALLLGDSALYLCASSLYGDQPQHFGDGTRLSIL.

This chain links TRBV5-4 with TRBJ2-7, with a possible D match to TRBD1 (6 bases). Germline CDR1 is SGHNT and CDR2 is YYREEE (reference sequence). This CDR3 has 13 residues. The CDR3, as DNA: TGTGCAACAGCATCAGGGGCCGCCTACGAGCAGTACTTC. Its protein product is CATASGAAYEQYF.

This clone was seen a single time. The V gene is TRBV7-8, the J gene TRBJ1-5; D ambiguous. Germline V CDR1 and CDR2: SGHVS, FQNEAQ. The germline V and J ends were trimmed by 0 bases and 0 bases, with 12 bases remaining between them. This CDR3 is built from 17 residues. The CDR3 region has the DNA TGTGCCAGCAGCTTAGCGGGCAGCTATTATAGCAATCAGCCCCAGCATTTT. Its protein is CASSLAGSYYSNQPQHF.

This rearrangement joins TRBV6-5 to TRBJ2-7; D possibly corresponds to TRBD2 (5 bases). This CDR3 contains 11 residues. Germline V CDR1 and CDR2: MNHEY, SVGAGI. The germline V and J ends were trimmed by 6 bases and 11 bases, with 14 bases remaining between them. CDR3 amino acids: CASSKGDNKYF. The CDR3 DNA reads TGTGCCAGCAGCAAGGGAGACAATAAGTACTTC.

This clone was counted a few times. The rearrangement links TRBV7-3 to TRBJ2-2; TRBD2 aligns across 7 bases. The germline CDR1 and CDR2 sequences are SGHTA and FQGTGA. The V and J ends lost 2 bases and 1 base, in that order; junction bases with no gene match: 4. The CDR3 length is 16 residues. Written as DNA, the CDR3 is TGTGCCAGCAGCTTATTCGCTAGCGGGAACACCGGGGAGCTGTTTTTT. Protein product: CASSLFASGNTGELFF.